This T cell receptor beta chain was observed in a study of blood T cell repertoires in COVID-19. Germline CDR1 MNHEY, CDR2 SVGEGT. V lost 5 bases to trimming and J lost 8 bases; unmatched junction nucleotides: 4. This CDR3 is 12 amino acids long. Original methodology: Nucleated cell counts were estimated from reference gene primer amplification. Some clones are missing from TCRdb's copy, which holds only in-frame ones; the method was immunoSEQ multiplex PCR. V, J and clone size are those of that table, while D and trimming were read from the DNA. The profile shows just over 80,000 clones, 80% to 85% of them singletons.

The chain has TRBV6-2 or TRBV6-3 and TRBJ1-2; 8 bases fit TRBD1. Specimen: peripheral blood. The receptor was derived from a man at least 80 years old with acute or convalescent COVID-19. CDR3 residues: CASSDRGRGYTF. The CDR3 DNA sequence: TGTGCCAGCAGTGACAGGGGACGGGGCTACACCTTC.